This T cell receptor (beta chain) was documented in a study of Tregs in tolerant kidney transplant recipients. Germline lookup yields CDR1 ENHRY and CDR2 SYGVKD. This CDR3 region has 17 residues. V lost 3 bases and J lost 1, with 16 bases in between. As regards this clone: The read ends 3 residues before the CDR3 terminus; that terminus is restored from the germline J gene.

TCRdb keeps only in-frame clones here, not all; method: immunoSEQ multiplex PCR. This sample carries 50,000 or so clones, with under 0.9% going to the ten biggest clones. The J gene is TRBJ2-4, the V gene TRBV10-3, with D possibly matching TRBD2 (6 bases). This TCR came from a human donor who received a combined kidney and bone marrow transplant. Specimen: CD4+ T cells from blood, collected before the transplant. The CDR3 sequence: CAISDGGLGAAKNIQYF. The CDR3 DNA, read in part, is TGTGCCATCAGTGACGGGGGACTTGGGGCGGCCAAAAACATT.